Each of the 7 T cell receptor beta chains below was sequenced from the same sample in a study of metastatic and nonmetastatic thyroid tumors. There were no patients who had received any treatment before thyroid surgery. TCRdb reassembled clones from the PCR reads with MiXCR. The sample lists approximately 9,000 clones; roughly 36% were seen once. The material sequenced was tumor tissue. These receptors came from a female donor with papillary thyroid cancer or a benign thyroid nodule (not recorded which). Some clones in this sample may be carry-over from other donors' samples.

The gene calls are TRBV11-1 and TRBJ2-7; 9 nucleotides align to TRBD1. CDR3 length equals 17 residues. After removal of 4 bases from V and 1 base from J, the junction contained 11 bases not matched to a gene. Germline V CDR1 and CDR2: SGHAT, FQDESV (reference sequence). The CDR3: CASSSGTGFGSSYEQYF. The CDR3 nucleotides read TGTGCCAGCAGCTCGGGGACAGGGTTCGGTAGTTCCTACGAGCAGTACTTC. The full variable domain, its missing parts supplied by reference TRBV11-1 and TRBJ2-7, is EAEVAQSPRYKITEKSQAVAFWCDPISGHATLYWYRQILGQGPELLVQFQDESVVDDSQLPKDRFSAERLKGVDSTLKIQPAELGDSAMYLCASSSGTGFGSSYEQYFGPGTRLTVT.

By sample share, this clone is medium-sized (0.01 to 0.1%). V is TRBV2 and J is TRBJ2-1, with TRBD1 matching 8 bases. The CDR3 consists of 16 residues. V dropped 6 bases and J dropped 2; count of bases not matched to a gene: 9. Germline-derived CDR1 and CDR2 are SNHLY and FYNNEI. The CDR3 DNA reads as TGTGCCAGCAGCGGAACAGGGGGATCCCCCTACAATGAGCAGTTCTTC. Protein product: CASSGTGGSPYNEQFF.

This clone was seen at least ten times. A clone one base away is much larger, so this may be a read error. This chain connects TRBV13 to TRBJ2-1; the D is unclear. This CDR3 has 15 amino acids. Trimming cost V 4 bases and J 2 bases, with 12 bases left between them. Germline V CDR1 and CDR2: PRHDT, FYEKMQ (reference sequence). CDR3 sequence: CASSSGPLPYNEQFF. The DNA for the CDR3 is TGTGCCAGCAGCTCAGGCCCGCTTCCCTACAATGAGCAGTTCTTC. Based on the CDR3 plus reference TRBV13 and TRBJ2-1, the full variable domain is AAGVIQSPRHLIKEKRETATLKCYPIPRHDTVYWYQQGPGQDPQFLISFYEKMQSDKGSIPDRFSAQQFSDYHSELNMSSLELGDSALYFCASSSGPLPYNEQFFGPGTRLTVL.

This clone was observed many times. The chain carries TRBV6-2 or TRBV6-3 and TRBJ2-1; tentative D call: TRBD2 (6 bases). The CDR3 consists of 15 residues. CDR1 is MNHEY, CDR2 SVGEGT, per germline. The V and J ends lost 2 bases and 9 bases respectively, with 17 bases between them. The CDR3 nucleotides are TGTGCCAGCAGTTACCTGGGGGGAGCCCACAGTGAGCAGTTCTTC. It specifies CASSYLGGAHSEQFF.

The V gene is TRBV20-1, the J gene TRBJ2-1; perhaps TRBD2 as D (5 bases). This CDR3 is built from 14 residues. The germline V gene encodes CDR1 DFQATT and CDR2 SNEGSKA (reference sequence). Trimming cost V 0 bases and J 3 bases, with 9 bases left between them. As DNA, the CDR3 is TGCAGTGCTAGAGATGATAGCGACTACAATGAGCAGTTCTTC. Translating it yields CSARDDSDYNEQFF.

Within the sample, this clone is medium-sized. The rearrangement uses TRBV7-8 and TRBJ1-2; D may be TRBD1 (6 bases). CDR3 length equals 14 residues. Germline loops: CDR1 SGHVS, CDR2 FQNEAQ. The germline V and J ends were trimmed by 4 bases and 6 bases, with 15 bases remaining between them. CDR3 DNA: TGTGCCAGCAGCTCCCTAGGGGGGGCGGATGGCTACACCTTC. Its translation is CASSSLGGADGYTF.

By share, this clone ranks as medium-sized. The chain carries TRBV7-8 and TRBJ1-1; a weak D match, TRBD1 (5 bases). The length of the CDR3 is 13 residues. Between the trimmed V and J ends, which lost 6 bases and 0 bases, there was a span of 8 bases. The germline V gene encodes CDR1 SGHVS and CDR2 FQNEAQ. The CDR3 sequence is CASSRGMNTEAFF. The CDR3 nucleotides are TGTGCCAGCAGTAGGGGCATGAACACTGAAGCTTTCTTT.